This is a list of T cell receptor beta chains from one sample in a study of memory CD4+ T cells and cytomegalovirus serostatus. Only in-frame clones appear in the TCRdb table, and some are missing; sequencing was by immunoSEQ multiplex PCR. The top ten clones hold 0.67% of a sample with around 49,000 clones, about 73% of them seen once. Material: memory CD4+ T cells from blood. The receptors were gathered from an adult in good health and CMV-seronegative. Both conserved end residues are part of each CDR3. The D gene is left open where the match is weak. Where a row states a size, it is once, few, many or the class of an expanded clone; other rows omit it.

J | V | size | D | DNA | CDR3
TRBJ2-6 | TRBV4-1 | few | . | TGCGCCAGCAGCCAATCCAGGTTAAGAGACGTCCTGACTTTC | CASSQSRLRDVLTF
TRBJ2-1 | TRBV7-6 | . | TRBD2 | TGTGCCAGCAGCTTCGGACTAGCGGGATATGAGCAGTTCTTC | CASSFGLAGYEQFF
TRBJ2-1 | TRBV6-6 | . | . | TGTGCCAGCAGCCCCCGAACTAGCTTTAGACCCAATGAGCAGTTCTTC | CASSPRTSFRPNEQFF
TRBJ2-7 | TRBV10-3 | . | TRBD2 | TGTGCCATCAGTTACCCGGGACTAGCGGGAAACTACGAGCAGTACTTC | CAISYPGLAGNYEQYF
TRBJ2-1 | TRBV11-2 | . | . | TGTGCCAGCAGGCCCCTGGGAGTTTTTGAGCAGTTCTTC | CASRPLGVFEQFF
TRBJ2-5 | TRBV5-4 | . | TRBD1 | TGTGCCAGCAGCTCCCGCCAGGGGGTTGGAGAGACCCAGTACTTC | CASSSRQGVGETQYF
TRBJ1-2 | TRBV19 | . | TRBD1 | TGTGCCAGTAGGTCCGGGACAGCCCTCGAGAGTTACACCTTC | CASRSGTALESYTF
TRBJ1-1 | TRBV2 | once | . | TGTGCCAGCAGACAGGGAAGAGACACTGAAGCTTTCTTT | CASRQGRDTEAFF
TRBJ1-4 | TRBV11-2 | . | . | TGTGCCAGCAGCCCATTTGAGGGTCGTAATGAAAAACTGTTTTTT | CASSPFEGRNEKLFF
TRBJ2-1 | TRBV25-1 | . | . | TGTGCCAGCAGTGAATTATCCCGGGACTACAATGAGCAGTTCTTC | CASSELSRDYNEQFF
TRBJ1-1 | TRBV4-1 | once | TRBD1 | TGCGCCAGCAGCCAAGATGGGGAGTGGGACAGGGTAGAATTCTTT | CASSQDGEWDRVEFF
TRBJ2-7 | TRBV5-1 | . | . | TGCGCCAGCAGCTTGCCCGGGCAGAGCTCCTACGAGCAGTACTTC | CASSLPGQSSYEQYF
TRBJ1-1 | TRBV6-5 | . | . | TGTGCCAGCAGCCTTGACAGACAAAAAGCTTTCTTT | CASSLDRQKAFF
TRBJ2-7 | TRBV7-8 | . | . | TGTGCCAGCAGCTTAGGGGCAGGAGCCTACGAGCAGTACTTC | CASSLGAGAYEQYF
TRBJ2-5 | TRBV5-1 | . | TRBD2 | TGCGCCAGCAGCTTGGCCGCTAGCGGGTATCAAGAGACCCAGTACTTC | CASSLAASGYQETQYF
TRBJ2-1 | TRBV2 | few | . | TGTGCCAGCAGCCGGGACCTCAATGAGCAGTTCTTC | CASSRDLNEQFF
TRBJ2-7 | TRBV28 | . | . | TGTGCCAGCAGTTTAAGGTACGAGCAGTACTTC | CASSLRYEQYF
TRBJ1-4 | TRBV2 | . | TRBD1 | TGTGCCAGCAGGTCCGGGACAGAGAGTGAAAAACTGTTTTTT | CASRSGTESEKLFF
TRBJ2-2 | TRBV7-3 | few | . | TGTGCCAGCAGCTTAGCGGGTAAAGGGACCGGGGAGCTGTTTTTT | CASSLAGKGTGELFF
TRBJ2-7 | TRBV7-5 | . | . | TGTGCCAGAAGCCGCCCGGGACAGGGTTTCTACGAGCAGTACTTC | CARSRPGQGFYEQYF
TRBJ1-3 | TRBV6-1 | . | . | TGTGCCAGCGGATTAAAGGGAAACTCTGGAAACACCATATATTTT | CASGLKGNSGNTIYF
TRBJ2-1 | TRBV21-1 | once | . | TGTGCCAGCAGCAAAGCAGCGGGAGGGTACAATGAGCAGTTCTTC | CASSKAAGGYNEQFF
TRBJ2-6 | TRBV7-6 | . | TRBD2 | TGTGCCAGCAGCCCCTTAGCGGGAGGGGCTATCTCTGGGGCCAACGTCCTGACTTTC | CASSPLAGGAISGANVLTF
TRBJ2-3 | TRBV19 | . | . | TGTGCCAGTAGTACCTTAGGAGATACGCAGTATTTT | CASSTLGDTQYF
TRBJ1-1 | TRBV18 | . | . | TGTGCCAGCTCAACCGGGACACAGAACACTGAAGCTTTCTTT | CASSTGTQNTEAFF
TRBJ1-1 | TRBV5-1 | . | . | TGCGCCAGCAGCTTGTTCGGGGGGCAGGACACTGAAGCTTTCTTT | CASSLFGGQDTEAFF
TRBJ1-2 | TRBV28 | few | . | TGTGCCAGCAGTAGGCGGGACTATGGCTACACCTTC | CASSRRDYGYTF
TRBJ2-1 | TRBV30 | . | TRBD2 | TGTGCCTGGGCTCAGGGGACTAGCGGGAGGAGTTCCCGGCAGTTCTTC | CAWAQGTSGRSSRQFF
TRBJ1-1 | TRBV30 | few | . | TGTGCCTCTGGGCAGGGGTCCACTGAAGCTTTCTTT | CASGQGSTEAFF
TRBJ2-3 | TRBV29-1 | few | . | TGCAGCGCTGGGGGGCGGAGCACAGATACGCAGTATTTT | CSAGGRSTDTQYF
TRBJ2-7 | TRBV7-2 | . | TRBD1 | TGTGCCAGCAGCTTAGCCCTTACAGGGGGCGGTTCCGGGCAGTACTTC | CASSLALTGGGSGQYF
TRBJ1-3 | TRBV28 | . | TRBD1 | TGTGCCAGCAGTGCCGGGACAGGGGTCGGAAACACCATATATTTT | CASSAGTGVGNTIYF
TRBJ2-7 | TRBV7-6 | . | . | TGTGCCAGCAGCTCAGCATACGAGCAGTACTTC | CASSSAYEQYF
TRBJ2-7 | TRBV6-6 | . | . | TGTGCCAGCAGTTACTTGACTTCCTACGAGCAGTACTTC | CASSYLTSYEQYF
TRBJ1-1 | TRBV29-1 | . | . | TGCAGCGTTCGGACAGCTATCACTGAAGCTTTCTTT | CSVRTAITEAFF
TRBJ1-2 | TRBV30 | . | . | TGTGCCTGGAGAGAGACCGCGCGCCCCTATGGCTACACCTTC | CAWRETARPYGYTF
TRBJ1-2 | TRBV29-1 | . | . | TGCAGCGTTGTGGGGCAGGGACATGGCTACACCTTC | CSVVGQGHGYTF
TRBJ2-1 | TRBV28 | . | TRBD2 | TGTGCCAGCAGTCCTACCGGGACTAGCGTGGACAATGAGCAGTTCTTC | CASSPTGTSVDNEQFF
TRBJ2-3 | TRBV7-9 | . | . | TGTGCCAGCAGCTCCCGGGTTGCGGAAAGCACAGATACGCAGTATTTT | CASSSRVAESTDTQYF
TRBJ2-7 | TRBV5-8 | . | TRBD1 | TGTGCCAGCAGCTTTGGACAGGGAAAAGAGTACTTC | CASSFGQGKEYF
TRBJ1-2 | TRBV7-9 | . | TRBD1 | TGTGCCAGCAGCTTAGCCGACAGGGTTACCTATGGCTACACCTTC | CASSLADRVTYGYTF
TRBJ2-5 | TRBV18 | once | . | TGTGCCAGCTCACCCCGTTTTCAAGAGACCCAGTACTTC | CASSPRFQETQYF
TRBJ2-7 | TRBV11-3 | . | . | TGTGCCAGCAGCCGCGGAGGACAGTCCTACGAGCAGTACTTC | CASSRGGQSYEQYF
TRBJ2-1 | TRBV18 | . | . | TGTGCCAGCTCACAACTCGAACAGTTGAGCTCCTACAATGAGCAGTTCTTC | CASSQLEQLSSYNEQFF
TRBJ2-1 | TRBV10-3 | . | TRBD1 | TGTGCCATCAGTGCTGGGGACAGGGTAGGGCAGTTCTTC | CAISAGDRVGQFF
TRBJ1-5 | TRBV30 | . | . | TGTGCCTGGAGTTGGGACCTTAGCAATCAGCCCCAGCATTTT | CAWSWDLSNQPQHF
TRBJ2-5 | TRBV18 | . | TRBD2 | TGTGCCAGCTCCAGGGCAACTAGCGGGAGTGCGGAGACCCAGTACTTC | CASSRATSGSAETQYF
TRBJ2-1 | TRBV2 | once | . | TGTGCCAGCAGTCGCCGCGGTGGGGCGAGCTCCTACAATGAGCAGTTCTTC | CASSRRGGASSYNEQFF
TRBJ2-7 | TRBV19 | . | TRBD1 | TGTGCCAGTAGTATTCAAGGGGGCGCAAGCTCCTACGAGCAGTACTTC | CASSIQGGASSYEQYF
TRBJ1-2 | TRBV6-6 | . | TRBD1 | TGTGCCAGCAGTGCACAGGGGGCTGGATATGGCTACACCTTC | CASSAQGAGYGYTF